Detailed here is one T cell receptor (beta chain). Some clones are missing from TCRdb's copy, which holds only in-frame ones; the method was immunoSEQ multiplex PCR. The sample comprises 81,000 or so clones, about 90% of which are singletons, and 8.4% rests with the top ten. The data are from a study of OX40 agonist ivuxolimab in advanced cancers. V was trimmed by 4 bases and J by 1 base, leaving 11 bases between them. CDR3 length equals 14 residues. CDR1 is GTSNPN and CDR2 is SVGIG in the germline V gene (reference sequence). The source is an adult with an advanced solid tumor such as melanoma, head and neck, liver or kidney cancer. The sequences come from CD4+ or CD8+ T cells sorted from blood, collected in a trial of the OX40 agonist ivuxolimab. This chain uses TRBV30 with TRBJ2-4; D possibly corresponds to TRBD1 (6 bases). CDR3 nucleotides: TGTGCCTGGACCACAGGGTTGGCCAAAAACATTCAGTACTTC. This codes for CAWTTGLAKNIQYF.